The present T cell receptor beta chain was sequenced within a study of patients and donors after allogeneic stem cell transplantation. The CDR3 runs 14 residues. V lost 7 bases and J 1 base, leaving 8 bases between the germline ends. This clonotype was seen a few times. TCRdb recomputed calls from the RT-PCR reads with MiXCR, one row per CDR3 protein. The sample carries roughly 940,000 distinct CDR3 sequences, approximately 19% recorded once. Input material: blood, either unsorted or a sorted T cell fraction (not recorded which). The rearrangement links TRBV12-3 or TRBV12-4 to TRBJ1-6, with D uncertain. The source of this sequence is a human donor who was either an allogeneic HSCT recipient or a stem cell or donor lymphocyte infusion donor (not recorded which). It is not recorded whose cells these are; they may come from a transplant donor. CDR3 sequence reads: CASTRESYNSPLHF. For the CDR3, the DNA is TGTGCCAGCACCCGGGAATCCTATAATTCACCCCTCCACTTT.